This is a list of T cell receptor beta chains from one sample in a study of blood T cell repertoires in COVID-19. Sequencing was performed with immunoSEQ multiplex PCR; in TCRdb, only in-frame clones are kept and a portion is missing. The sample yields 200,000 to 250,000 clones, 70% to 85% seen once. The sample was peripheral blood. Source of these receptors: a woman older than 75 with COVID-19, enrolled during active disease. Both conserved end residues are part of each CDR3. The D gene is left open where the match is weak. The size entry is marked missing in some rows and otherwise reads once, few, many or a size class.

abundance	v_gene	d_gene	j_gene	CDR3aa	CDR3nt
NA	TRBV28	TRBD1	TRBJ1-2	CASSSPGGLYGYTF	TGTGCCAGCAGTTCACCAGGGGGACTTTATGGCTACACCTTC
NA	TRBV29-1	TRBD1	TRBJ1-2	CSAPGQGNYGYTF	TGCAGCGCTCCCGGACAGGGTAACTATGGCTACACCTTC
NA	TRBV3-1/TRBV3-2	NA	TRBJ1-5	CASSRGLNQPQHF	TGTGCCAGCAGCCGGGGGCTCAATCAGCCCCAGCATTTT
NA	TRBV19	TRBD1	TRBJ1-5	CASSIGDRVNSNQPQHF	TGTGCCAGTAGTATTGGGGACAGAGTTAATAGCAATCAGCCCCAGCATTTT
NA	TRBV2	NA	TRBJ1-3	CASSEGKKLSSGNTIYF	TGTGCCAGCAGTGAAGGAAAGAAATTGAGCTCTGGAAACACCATATATTTT
NA	TRBV4-1	NA	TRBJ1-1	CASSQPEGQRNTEAFF	TGCGCCAGCAGCCAACCCGAAGGACAGCGGAACACTGAAGCTTTCTTT
NA	TRBV28	TRBD2	TRBJ2-7	CASSPAAGASGYEQYF	TGTGCCAGCTCCCCGGCGGCGGGAGCGTCTGGGTACGAGCAGTACTTC
once	TRBV19	NA	TRBJ2-7	CASSTGFGGRGYEQYF	TGTGCCAGTAGTACCGGGTTCGGAGGTCGGGGCTACGAGCAGTACTTC
NA	TRBV7-2	NA	TRBJ2-3	CASSLGQPSTDTQYF	TGTGCCAGCAGCTTAGGACAGCCTAGCACAGATACGCAGTATTTT
NA	TRBV18	NA	TRBJ2-5	CASSPAGRGAKETQYF	TGTGCCAGCTCACCGGCGGGGCGGGGCGCCAAAGAGACCCAGTACTTC
NA	TRBV7-9	NA	TRBJ1-5	CASSLPEGNQPQHF	TGTGCCAGCAGCTTACCAGAGGGTAATCAGCCCCAGCATTTT
NA	TRBV3-1/TRBV3-2	NA	TRBJ1-2	CASSQVVSGYTF	TGTGCCAGCAGCCAAGTTGTATCGGGCTACACCTTC
NA	TRBV5-1	NA	TRBJ2-5	CASSLAGRQETQYF	TGCGCCAGCAGCTTGGCAGGCAGACAAGAGACCCAGTACTTC
NA	TRBV5-1	NA	TRBJ1-6	CASSFEGVNSPLHF	TGCGCCAGCAGCTTCGAGGGGGTTAATTCACCCCTCCACTTT
once	TRBV19	NA	TRBJ1-3	CASSKHGPYSGNTIYF	TGTGCCAGTAGTAAGCACGGTCCCTACTCTGGAAACACCATATATTTT
NA	TRBV10-3	TRBD1	TRBJ1-1	CATVPGQGPNTEAFF	TGTGCCACCGTCCCGGGACAGGGACCAAACACTGAAGCTTTCTTT
NA	TRBV11-2	NA	TRBJ1-5	CASSLGTRQPQHF	TGTGCCAGCAGCCTCGGGACACGCCAGCCCCAGCATTTT
NA	TRBV3-1/TRBV3-2	TRBD2	TRBJ2-7	CASRRGTSGSGSYEQYF	TGTGCCAGCAGACGTGGGACTAGCGGGTCCGGCTCCTACGAGCAGTACTTC
NA	TRBV18	TRBD1	TRBJ2-1	CASSPKGQDGEQFF	TGTGCCAGCTCACCAAAGGGACAGGACGGTGAGCAGTTCTTC
NA	TRBV4-2	NA	TRBJ1-2	CASSQDLGGKNYGYTF	TGTGCCAGCAGCCAAGATCTGGGCGGGAAGAACTATGGCTACACCTTC
NA	TRBV4-1	TRBD2	TRBJ2-3	CASSQAPRGSGYTDTQYF	TGCGCCAGCAGCCAAGCCCCTCGGGGTAGCGGGTACACAGATACGCAGTATTTT
NA	TRBV9	TRBD2	TRBJ2-4	CASSPRGSGRALGNIQYF	TGTGCCAGCAGCCCCCGCGGGAGCGGGAGGGCCCTTGGGAACATTCAGTACTTC
NA	TRBV2	TRBD1	TRBJ1-1	CASRSRTGQGTEAFF	TGTGCCAGCAGATCTAGGACAGGGCAGGGCACTGAAGCTTTCTTT
NA	TRBV11-1	NA	TRBJ2-2	CASSLGRANTGELFF	TGTGCCAGCAGCTTAGGCAGGGCGAACACCGGGGAGCTGTTTTTT
NA	TRBV9	NA	TRBJ2-5	CASSVGGSQETQYF	TGTGCCAGCAGCGTAGGCGGCTCACAAGAGACCCAGTACTTC
NA	TRBV23-1	TRBD2	TRBJ2-7	CASSSFSGGSSYEQYF	TGCGCCAGCAGCTCTTTTAGCGGGGGGAGCTCCTACGAGCAGTACTTC
NA	TRBV5-1	TRBD1	TRBJ1-1	CASSLSTAGGLGAEAFF	TGCGCCAGCAGCTTGTCCACCGCAGGGGGCTTGGGTGCTGAAGCTTTCTTT
NA	TRBV12-3/TRBV12-4	NA	TRBJ1-2	CASSLPFGDGYTF	TGTGCCAGCAGTTTACCCTTCGGGGATGGCTACACCTTC
NA	TRBV12-3/TRBV12-4	NA	TRBJ1-4	CASLRVENEKLFF	TGTGCCAGCTTGAGGGTAGAGAATGAAAAACTGTTTTTT
NA	TRBV5-1	NA	TRBJ1-4	CASSVGQINEKLFF	TGCGCCAGCAGCGTCGGACAGATTAATGAAAAACTGTTTTTT
NA	TRBV28	NA	TRBJ1-3	CASQTPPDIAGNTIYF	TGTGCCAGTCAAACCCCCCCGGACATAGCTGGAAACACCATATATTTT
NA	TRBV14	NA	TRBJ2-4	CASSQDLSVNIQYF	TGTGCCAGCAGCCAAGATCTATCCGTAAACATTCAGTACTTC
once	TRBV19	NA	TRBJ1-5	CASSRKGRELSNQPQHF	TGTGCCAGTAGTAGGAAGGGCAGGGAATTGAGCAATCAGCCCCAGCATTTT
NA	TRBV3-1/TRBV3-2	NA	TRBJ1-3	CASSQDLVSVGNTIYF	TGTGCCAGCAGCCAAGATCTGGTCTCGGTTGGAAACACCATATATTTT
NA	TRBV12-3/TRBV12-4	NA	TRBJ1-1	CASSLGRGTEAFF	TGTGCCAGCAGTTTAGGAAGGGGCACTGAAGCTTTCTTT
NA	TRBV19	NA	TRBJ2-2	CASSARGAGVNTGELFF	TGTGCCAGTAGTGCCCGGGGCGCAGGGGTGAACACCGGGGAGCTGTTTTTT
NA	TRBV28	NA	TRBJ2-1	CASSLMGYRGGAWDTFEQFF	TGTGCCAGCAGTTTAATGGGGTATAGGGGGGGCGCTTGGGATACATTTGAGCAGTTCTTC
once	TRBV2	TRBD1	TRBJ1-1	CASSQQGAGNTEAFF	TGTGCCAGCAGCCAACAGGGGGCCGGGAACACTGAAGCTTTCTTT
NA	TRBV5-1	NA	TRBJ2-3	CASSLVGDGTDTQYF	TGCGCCAGCAGCTTGGTGGGAGACGGCACAGATACGCAGTATTTT
NA	TRBV7-9	TRBD1	TRBJ1-2	CASSLNRARGPGYTF	TGTGCCAGCAGCTTAAACAGGGCCAGGGGGCCTGGCTACACCTTC
few	TRBV5-1	NA	TRBJ2-2	CASSQQLGNTGELFF	TGCGCCAGCAGCCAGCAGCTAGGGAACACCGGGGAGCTGTTTTTT
NA	TRBV6-5	NA	TRBJ2-1	CASSYGGPSYNEQFF	TGTGCCAGCAGTTACGGAGGGCCTAGCTACAATGAGCAGTTCTTC
NA	TRBV9	TRBD1	TRBJ1-2	CASSPYRGLGYTF	TGTGCCAGCAGCCCTTACAGGGGGCTTGGCTACACCTTC
NA	TRBV20-1	TRBD2	TRBJ2-7	CSASRLAGGNARSYEQYF	TGCAGTGCTAGTCGGTTAGCGGGGGGGAATGCGCGATCCTACGAGCAGTACTTC
NA	TRBV5-1	NA	TRBJ2-3	CASSYPDRTDTQYF	TGCGCCAGCAGCTACCCGGACAGAACAGATACGCAGTATTTT
once	TRBV4-1	NA	TRBJ2-5	CASSQVPGAETQYF	TGCGCCAGCAGCCAAGTTCCAGGCGCAGAGACCCAGTACTTC
NA	TRBV18	TRBD1	TRBJ2-3	CASSPGQISTDTQYF	TGTGCCAGCTCACCGGGACAGATTAGCACAGATACGCAGTATTTT
NA	TRBV12-3/TRBV12-4	NA	TRBJ2-1	CASSSHSNEQFF	TGTGCCAGCAGTTCCCATTCCAATGAGCAGTTCTTC